This entry describes one T cell receptor beta chain. This clone was counted only a few times. This clone's antigen is unknown. No much larger clone is present one base from it, and per-base qualities are unavailable. This entry is derived from a study of blood T cell repertoires in COVID-19 (dated by TCRdb to between 2020 and 2021). General notes on the study: Collaborator samples came from the United States, Italy and Spain and covered acute and convalescent phases of COVID-19. The prospective study material was composed of cDNA or gDNA derived from T cells, B-cell-depleted T cells, or PBMCs. Subjects who had been exposed to COVID-19, were actively infected with it, or had recovered from it provided the deeply sampled blood TCRbeta repertoires that made up the dataset. A freely available public database, intended as a resource for researchers studying the immune response to SARS-CoV-2, is where the repertoires were released. The samples were drawn from the first 160 participants of the ongoing ImmuneRACE study and from 1,254 subjects provided by 6 global collaborators. The sample metadata nearly always contained a de-identified subject ID, COVID-19 status, age in years and sex. Where available, HLA class I and class II types were obtained from metadata supplied by the sample provider rather than from assay-based typing.

Whole blood was collected in K2EDTA tubes by collaborating institutions according to the institutions' own protocols. For TCRbeta analysis, collaborator samples were shipped as frozen whole blood, as isolated PBMCs, or as DNA extracted from either sample type. From its cysteine to its phenylalanine, the CDR3 spans 14 amino acids. The retained sequence is limited to the CDR3, 42 bases, with the frame set at the first base. V loses 0 bases of germline sequence and J loses 7 bases, and the interval between the two ends is 11 bases. Sequences SGDLS (CDR1) and YYNGEE (CDR2) are obtained from the germline V gene. The immunoSEQ Assay, a bias-controlled multiplex PCR, was used to amplify TCRbeta CDR3 regions from genomic DNA. In the paper's pipeline: The number of nucleated cells in each sample was estimated from the amplification of reference gene primers within the assay. To quantify the absolute abundance of each unique TCRbeta CDR3 rearrangement, sequence reads were collapsed and filtered. For each sample, productive Simpson clonality was calculated as the square root of Simpson's diversity index over productive rearrangements. TCRdb retrieved this table from immuneACCESS and kept in-frame rearrangements only. Not all clones are present; in checked studies, unresolved V genes account for under half, and no reason is known for the remainder. The V and J calls and clone size come from that table; D and trimming were worked out from the DNA. Counted in this sample were 250,000 to 350,000 clones; 70% to 90% of them appeared once. Clones ranked in the top ten supply around 12% of the sample.

Study-level results and caveats: How much clinical and demographic metadata was included differed by source and by participant, and the metadata was provided uncurated.

The sample comprised peripheral blood. The TCR sequence derives from a woman aged 60-70 years with acute or convalescent COVID-19. The V gene is TRBV9 and the J gene is TRBJ2-4; the D segment cannot be called with confidence. The nucleotides read TGTGCCAGCAGCGTAGGCGGCAAGTCGAACATTCAGTACTTC. This codes for CASSVGGKSNIQYF. The entire variable domain, with the stretches around the CDR3 drawn from the reference TRBV9 and TRBJ2-4 proteins, is DSGVTQTPKHLITATGQRVTLRCSPRSGDLSVYWYQQSLDQGLQFLIQYYNGEERAKGNILERFSAQQFPDLHSELNLSSLELGDSALYFCASSVGGKSNIQYFGAGTRLSVL.